This T cell receptor (beta chain) was profiled in a study of beta chain features in type 1 diabetes. Study-level points and caveats: Over-representation of high TCR-expressing cells was a possible consequence of cDNA sequencing. A definitive answer on HLA type influencing TCRB rearrangement was not reached here. Patients showed naive, central memory and Treg TCRB repertoires that appeared more similar than those of healthy donors.

Purity above 95% was achieved in all sorted populations. V lost 0 bases, J lost 6 bases, and 8 bases stayed unmatched. The CDR3 spans 16 residues. The germline V gene has CDR1 SGDLS and CDR2 YYNGEE. As for this clone: Its antigen is as yet unknown.

Investigators reverse transcribed all isolated RNA, so they sequenced expressed TCRB transcripts. Profiling relied on immunoSEQ multiplex PCR, and the TCRdb table lists in-frame clones only, not all of them. The table lists around 160,000 clones, about 50% of them singletons, with 0.35% to 0.5% in the top ten. This TCR was sampled from a man between 18 and 35 years old in good health. J is TRBJ2-1 and V is TRBV9; 8 nucleotides agree with TRBD2. The sample consisted of Tregs from blood. The CDR3 DNA reads TGTGCCAGCAGCGTAGGGGACGGGAGGGCCCCCAATGAGCAGTTCTTC. Protein sequence: CASSVGDGRAPNEQFF.